This passage covers 23 T cell receptor beta chains from one sample sequenced in a study of blood T cell repertoires in COVID-19. Clones were read by immunoSEQ multiplex PCR, and TCRdb kept only the in-frame ones, dropping some. Here the sample spans around 110,000 clones, about nine tenths being singletons. Material: peripheral blood. Receptors were obtained from a man aged 35 to 55 with acute or convalescent COVID-19.

V usage is TRBV2 and J usage is TRBJ2-3; D ambiguous. Germline CDR1 is SNHLY and CDR2 is FYNNEI. The CDR3 loop spans 13 amino acids. The V end lost 5 bases, the J end lost 4 bases, and 10 bases lay between the germline ends. CDR3 sequence (DNA): TGTGCCAGCAGTCCAGACTTGGCAGATACGCAGTATTTT. As protein: CASSPDLADTQYF.

This sequence joins TRBV4-3 and TRBJ1-2; the D gene is possibly TRBD1 (5 bases). Germline V CDR1 and CDR2: LGHNA, YSLEER. CDR3 size: 15 residues. Trimming took off 0 bases at V and 6 bases at J, with 14 bases between the two ends. The CDR3 nucleotides read TGCGCCAGCAGCCAAGATCCTCGGGGGGAGAATGGCTACACCTTC. Protein sequence: CASSQDPRGENGYTF.

The chain recombines TRBV6-9 with TRBJ2-3; TRBD1 matches 8 bases. V was pared by 8 bases and J by 3 bases, with 7 bases of the junction left unmatched. Germline V gene data show CDR1 as MNHGY and CDR2 as SVAAGI. The length of the CDR3 is 14 residues. The DNA for the CDR3 is TGTGCCAGCGGTTCGACAGGGGATACAGATACGCAGTATTTT. Translation: CASGSTGDTDTQYF.

The J gene is TRBJ2-1, the V gene TRBV30; 13 positions match TRBD2. The CDR3 covers 14 residues. After removal of 2 bases from V and 9 bases from J, the junction contained 4 bases not matched to a gene. Germline CDR1 is GTSNPN and CDR2 is SVGIG (reference sequence). CDR3 in amino acids: CAWSHRTSGSEQFF. The CDR3 DNA reads as TGTGCCTGGAGTCACAGGACTAGCGGGAGTGAGCAGTTCTTC.

The chain recombines TRBV3-1 (or the pseudogene TRBV3-2) with TRBJ2-5; 10 bases agree with TRBD1. The CDR3 totals 17 residues. Per germline, CDR1 LGHDT and CDR2 YNNKEL (reference sequence). V trimming: 1 base; J trimming: 6 bases; junction bases outside the gene matches: 11. CDR3 in amino acids: CASSQGNWDRGRQTQYF. CDR3 DNA: TGTGCCAGCAGCCAAGGAAATTGGGACAGGGGACGGCAGACCCAGTACTTC.

This chain joins TRBV7-8 and TRBJ1-1; D is uncertain. Germline V CDR1 and CDR2: SGHVS, FQNEAQ. This CDR3 contains 13 residues. Trimming took 3 bases from V and 10 from J, leaving 15 bases between them. CDR3 coding DNA: TGTGCCAGCAGCTTTGGGGAGCAATCGGCAGCTTTCTTT. Residues: CASSFGEQSAAFF.

The V gene is TRBV7-9, the J gene TRBJ2-7; D gene uncertain. Germline values: CDR1 SEHNR, CDR2 FQNEAQ (reference sequence). This CDR3 region has 13 residues. The V and J ends lost 5 bases and 3 bases respectively, with 11 bases between them. CDR3: CASSLTRDYEQYF. CDR3 coding DNA: TGTGCCAGCAGCCTTACTCGTGACTACGAGCAGTACTTC.

The chain carries TRBV7-9 and TRBJ2-7, with 7 bases matching TRBD2. The CDR3 is 16 amino acids. Germline V gene lookup returns CDR1 SEHNR and CDR2 FQNEAQ (reference sequence). With 5 bases clipped from V and 0 bases from J, the junction kept 10 bases outside the gene matches. In DNA form, the CDR3 reads TGTGCCAGCAGCCCCGGTTGGGGGGGTAGCTCCTACGAGCAGTACTTC. Translating gives CASSPGWGGSSYEQYF.

The chain uses TRBV6-5 and TRBJ2-3; D remains ambiguous. The CDR3 runs to 14 residues. The germline V gene encodes CDR1 MNHEY and CDR2 SVGAGI. V lost 6 bases, J lost 0 bases, and 10 bases lay in between. CDR3 coding DNA: TGTGCCAGCAGCCGAAGCCCCAGCACAGATACGCAGTATTTT. Translation gives CASSRSPSTDTQYF.

The V call is TRBV5-1, the J call TRBJ2-3, with 9 nucleotides matching TRBD2. With V trimmed by 6 bases and J by 0 bases, 5 bases remained unmatched. Germline V CDR1 and CDR2: SGHRS, YFSETQ. The CDR3 has 15 residues. The CDR3 bases are TGCGCCAGCACAGCGGGGGGTCCTAGCACAGATACGCAGTATTTT. Its translation is CASTAGGPSTDTQYF.

This chain connects TRBV29-1 to TRBJ1-5; D remains unclear. Trimming took off 3 bases at V and 11 bases at J, with 11 bases between the two ends. The V gene's germline CDR1 is SQVTM and CDR2 ANQGSEA. The CDR3 contains 11 residues. CDR3 residues: CSVETESAQHF. The CDR3 region has the DNA TGCAGCGTTGAGACGGAGTCTGCCCAGCATTTT.

The DNA of the CDR3 is TGCGCCAGCAGCCGGTTTGTTAGCGGAGCCTACAATGAGCAGTTCTTC. This translates into CASSRFVSGAYNEQFF. The gene calls are TRBV5-1 and TRBJ2-1; tentatively, D is TRBD2 (6 bases). The CDR3 loop spans 16 amino acids. Per the germline V gene, CDR1 is SGHRS and CDR2 is YFSETQ. Trimming cost V 4 bases and J 2 bases, with 16 bases left between them. The variable domain in full, completed from reference TRBV5-1 and TRBJ2-1, reads KAGVTQTPRYLIKTRGQQVTLSCSPISGHRSVSWYQQTPGQGLQFLFEYFSETQRNKGNFPGRFSGRQFSNSRSEMNVSTLELGDSALYLCASSRFVSGAYNEQFFGPGTRLTVL.

This clone occurred once. The chain has TRBV7-2 and TRBJ2-7; D is possibly TRBD1 (5 bases). Germline CDR1 and CDR2: SGHTA and FQGNSA. V lost 3 bases and J lost 7, with 16 bases in between. The CDR3 has 14 amino acids. In DNA, the CDR3 is TGTGCCAGCAGCTTTAAAGGGGCAGGTGCGGAGCAGTACTTC. Translation: CASSFKGAGAEQYF. Looking up the rest from reference TRBV7-2 and TRBJ2-7 gives the full variable domain: GAGVSQSPSNKVTEKGKDVELRCDPISGHTALYWYRQSLGQGLEFLIYFQGNSAPDKSGLPSDRFSAERTGGSVSTLTIQRTQQEDSAVYLCASSFKGAGAEQYFGPGTRLTVT.

The chain uses TRBV30 and TRBJ1-1; D might be TRBD1 (5 bases). V was cut by 0 bases and J by 7 bases, with 12 bases left in between. This CDR3 spans 13 amino acids. Germline CDR1 and CDR2: GTSNPN and SVGIG (reference sequence). The CDR3 coding sequence is TGTGCCTGGAGTGTTGCAGGGTCGGGTGAAGCTTTCTTT. It specifies CAWSVAGSGEAFF.

This chain links TRBV9 with TRBJ1-1; the D is unclear. Germline CDR1 SGDLS, CDR2 YYNGEE. CDR3 length equals 13 residues. Trimming pared 3 bases from V and 1 base from J, leaving 7 bases between. This chain's CDR3 is CASSDFSNTEAFF. DNA for the CDR3: TGTGCCAGCAGCGACTTCTCGAACACTGAAGCTTTCTTT. Full variable domain (outside the CDR3, taken from reference TRBV9 and TRBJ1-1): DSGVTQTPKHLITATGQRVTLRCSPRSGDLSVYWYQQSLDQGLQFLIQYYNGEERAKGNILERFSAQQFPDLHSELNLSSLELGDSALYFCASSDFSNTEAFFGQGTRLTVV.

This clone came up once. The gene calls are TRBV7-9 and TRBJ2-1, with TRBD2 identical over 7 bases. Per germline, CDR1 SEHNR and CDR2 FQNEAQ (reference sequence). V was pared by 5 bases and J by 4 bases, with 8 bases of the junction left unmatched. The CDR3 extends over 15 amino acids. CDR3 residues: CASSPRGTEYNEQFF. DNA of the CDR3: TGTGCCAGCAGCCCGCGGGGGACTGAATACAATGAGCAGTTCTTC. Using reference TRBV7-9 and TRBJ2-1 for the parts outside the CDR3, the full variable domain is DTGVSQNPRHKITKRGQNVTFRCDPISEHNRLYWYRQTLGQGPEFLTYFQNEAQLEKSRLLSDRFSAERPKGSFSTLEIQRTEQGDSAMYLCASSPRGTEYNEQFFGPGTRLTVL.

V gene TRBV30 combines with J gene TRBJ1-6; TRBD1 is a possible D gene (5 bases). CDR1 is GTSNPN and CDR2 is SVGIG in the germline V gene (reference sequence). The V end was cut by 6 bases, the J end by 7 bases, with 13 bases between. The CDR3 consists of 13 residues. The CDR3 nucleotides are TGTGCCTGCCAGGGAGGCGGCAATTCACCCCTCCACTTT. Translated: CACQGGGNSPLHF.

This chain links TRBV7-2 with TRBJ1-2; D call uncertain. The CDR3 loop spans 13 amino acids. CDR1 is SGHTA and CDR2 is FQGNSA in the germline V gene. V was cut by 1 base and J by 8 bases, with 11 bases left in between. CDR3 sequence: CASSLGPGSGYTF. Written as DNA, the CDR3 is TGTGCCAGCAGCTTAGGGCCGGGGAGCGGCTACACCTTC. Full variable domain (rest looked up from reference TRBV7-2 and TRBJ1-2): GAGVSQSPSNKVTEKGKDVELRCDPISGHTALYWYRQSLGQGLEFLIYFQGNSAPDKSGLPSDRFSAERTGGSVSTLTIQRTQQEDSAVYLCASSLGPGSGYTFGSGTRLTVV.

The V call is TRBV6-1, the J call TRBJ2-1; 11 bases are a match to TRBD2. V gave up 7 bases and J gave up 5 bases; unmatched junction bases: 4. CDR3 length: 14 residues. The germline V gene encodes CDR1 MNHNS and CDR2 SASEGT. The DNA of the CDR3 is TGTGCCAGCATCGGGACTAGCGGTAACAATGAGCAGTTCTTC. Its protein is CASIGTSGNNEQFF.

This chain uses TRBV7-8 with TRBJ2-7; 14 nucleotides align to TRBD2. Germline V gives CDR1 SGHVS, CDR2 FQNEAQ. The CDR3 has 16 amino acids. Trimming took 5 bases from V and 3 from J; bases not matched to a gene: 6. CDR3 nucleotide sequence: TGTGCCAGCAGCCTAGGACTAGCGGGGGGATACTACGAGCAGTACTTC. Its translation: CASSLGLAGGYYEQYF.

This clone was seen a single time. The rearrangement links TRBV5-5 to TRBJ1-1, with unresolved D. The CDR3 has 14 amino acids. Looked up from germline, CDR1 is SGHKS and CDR2 is YYEKEE (reference sequence). The V end was cut by 0 bases, the J end by 0 bases, with 6 bases between. The CDR3, as DNA: TGTGCCAGCAGCTTGGTTGTAATGAACACTGAAGCTTTCTTT. Translation gives CASSLVVMNTEAFF. Full variable domain (outside the CDR3, taken from reference TRBV5-5 and TRBJ1-1): DAGVTQSPTHLIKTRGQQVTLRCSPISGHKSVSWYQQVLGQGPQFIFQYYEKEERGRGNFPDRFSARQFPNYSSELNVNALLLGDSALYLCASSLVVMNTEAFFGQGTRLTVV.

The chain recombines TRBV10-1 with TRBJ1-1, with 10 positions matching TRBD1. The J segment lost 6 bases and the V segment lost 5 bases, leaving 12 bases of the junction unmatched. Per germline, CDR1 WNHNN and CDR2 SYGVQD (reference sequence). This CDR3 comprises 16 residues. CDR3 protein: CASSPHRTGGFAEAFF. In DNA form, the CDR3 reads TGCGCCAGCAGTCCCCACCGGACAGGGGGTTTCGCTGAAGCTTTCTTT.

In its sample, this clone was seen once. The chain has TRBV5-1 and TRBJ1-2; possible D gene TRBD1, 6 bases. CDR3 length: 15 residues. Trimming stripped 4 bases from V and 3 bases from J, with 16 bases between. CDR1 is SGHRS and CDR2 is YFSETQ in the germline V gene. CDR3 protein: CASSPDSGRDYGYTF. Here the CDR3 DNA reads TGCGCCAGCAGCCCGGACAGCGGAAGGGACTATGGCTACACCTTC.